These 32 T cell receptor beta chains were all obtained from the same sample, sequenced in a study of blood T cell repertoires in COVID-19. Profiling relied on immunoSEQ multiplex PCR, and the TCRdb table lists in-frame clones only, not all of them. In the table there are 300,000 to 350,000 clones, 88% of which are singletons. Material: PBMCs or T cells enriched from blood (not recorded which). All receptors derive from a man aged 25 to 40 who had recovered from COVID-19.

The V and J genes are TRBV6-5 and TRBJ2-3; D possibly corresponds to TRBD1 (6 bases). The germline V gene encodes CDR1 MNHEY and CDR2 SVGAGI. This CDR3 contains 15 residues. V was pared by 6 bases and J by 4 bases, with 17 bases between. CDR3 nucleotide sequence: TGTGCCAGCAGCCCAAACAGGGTCGCGGCAGATACGCAGTATTTT. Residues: CASSPNRVAADTQYF.

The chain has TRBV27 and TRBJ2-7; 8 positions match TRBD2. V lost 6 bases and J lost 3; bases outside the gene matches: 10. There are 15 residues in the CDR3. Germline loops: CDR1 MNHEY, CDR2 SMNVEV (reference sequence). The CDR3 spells CASRTGGSFFYEQYF. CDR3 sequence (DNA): TGTGCCAGCAGGACGGGGGGGTCATTCTTCTACGAGCAGTACTTC.

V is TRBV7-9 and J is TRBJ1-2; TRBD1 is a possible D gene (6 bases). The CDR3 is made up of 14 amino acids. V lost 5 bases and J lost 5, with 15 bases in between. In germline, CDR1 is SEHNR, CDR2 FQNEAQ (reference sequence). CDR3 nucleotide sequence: TGTGCCAGCAGCCCTGATGGGACAAATTATGGCTACACCTTC. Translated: CASSPDGTNYGYTF.

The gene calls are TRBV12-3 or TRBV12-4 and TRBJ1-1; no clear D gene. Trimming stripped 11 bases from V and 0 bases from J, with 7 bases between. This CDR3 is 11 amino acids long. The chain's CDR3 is CALRVNTEAFF. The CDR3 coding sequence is TGTGCCCTGCGGGTGAACACTGAAGCTTTCTTT.

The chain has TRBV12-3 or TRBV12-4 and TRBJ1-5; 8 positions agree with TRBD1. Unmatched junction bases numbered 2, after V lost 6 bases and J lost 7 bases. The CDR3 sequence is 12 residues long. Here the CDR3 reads CASRTGGQPQHF. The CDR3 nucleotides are TGTGCCAGCAGAACAGGGGGGCAGCCCCAGCATTTT.

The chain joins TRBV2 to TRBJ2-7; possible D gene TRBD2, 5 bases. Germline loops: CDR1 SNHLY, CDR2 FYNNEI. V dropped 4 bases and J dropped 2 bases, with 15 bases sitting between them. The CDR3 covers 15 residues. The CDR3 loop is CASSGWGEAAYEQYF. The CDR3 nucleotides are TGTGCCAGCAGTGGGTGGGGTGAAGCGGCCTACGAGCAGTACTTC.

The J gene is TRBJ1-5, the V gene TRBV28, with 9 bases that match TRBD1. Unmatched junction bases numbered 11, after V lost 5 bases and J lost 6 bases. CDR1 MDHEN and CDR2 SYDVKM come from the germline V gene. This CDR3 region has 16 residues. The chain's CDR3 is CASSIWTGEPGQPQHF. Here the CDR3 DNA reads TGTGCCAGCAGTATCTGGACAGGGGAGCCTGGTCAGCCCCAGCATTTT.

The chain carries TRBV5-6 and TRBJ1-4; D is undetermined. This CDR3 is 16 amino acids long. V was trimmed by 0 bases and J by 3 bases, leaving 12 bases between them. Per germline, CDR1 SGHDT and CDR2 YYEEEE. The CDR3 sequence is CASSLGLLRANEKLFF. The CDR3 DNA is TGTGCCAGCAGCTTGGGGCTCCTGCGGGCTAATGAAAAACTGTTTTTT.

CDR3 residues: CASTPGQGKTEAFF. The CDR3 DNA follows: TGCGCCAGCACTCCGGGACAGGGGAAAACTGAAGCTTTCTTT. The genes are TRBV5-1 and TRBJ1-1, with 10 bases aligning to TRBD1. The CDR3 is 14 residues long. V shed 6 bases, J shed 5 bases, and the junction held 7 bases outside the gene matches. CDR1 is SGHRS, CDR2 YFSETQ, per germline.

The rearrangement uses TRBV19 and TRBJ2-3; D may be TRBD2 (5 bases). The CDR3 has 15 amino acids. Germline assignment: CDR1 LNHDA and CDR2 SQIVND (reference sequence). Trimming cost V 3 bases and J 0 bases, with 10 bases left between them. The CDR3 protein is CASSIQRTSTDTQYF. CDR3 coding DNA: TGTGCCAGTAGTATCCAGCGGACTAGCACAGATACGCAGTATTTT. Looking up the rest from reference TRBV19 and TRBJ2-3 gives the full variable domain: DGGITQSPKYLFRKEGQNVTLSCEQNLNHDAMYWYRQDPGQGLRLIYYSQIVNDFQKGDIAEGYSVSREKKESFPLTVTSAQKNPTAFYLCASSIQRTSTDTQYFGPGTRLTVL.

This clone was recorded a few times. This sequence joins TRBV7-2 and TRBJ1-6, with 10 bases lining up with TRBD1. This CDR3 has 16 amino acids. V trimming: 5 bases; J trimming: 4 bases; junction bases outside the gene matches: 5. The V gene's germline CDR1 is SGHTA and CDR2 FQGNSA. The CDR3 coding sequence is TGTGCCAGCAGCATGGGACAGGGGCCTTATAATTCACCCCTCCACTTT. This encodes CASSMGQGPYNSPLHF. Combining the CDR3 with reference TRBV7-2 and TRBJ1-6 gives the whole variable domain GAGVSQSPSNKVTEKGKDVELRCDPISGHTALYWYRQSLGQGLEFLIYFQGNSAPDKSGLPSDRFSAERTGGSVSTLTIQRTQQEDSAVYLCASSMGQGPYNSPLHFGNGTRLTVT.

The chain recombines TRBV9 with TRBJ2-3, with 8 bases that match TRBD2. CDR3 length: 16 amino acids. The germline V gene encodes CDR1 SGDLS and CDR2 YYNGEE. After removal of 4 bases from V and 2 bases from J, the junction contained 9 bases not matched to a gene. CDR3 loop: CASSPVAGGLTDTQYF. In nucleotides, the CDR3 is TGTGCCAGCAGCCCCGTCGCGGGGGGACTCACAGATACGCAGTATTTT.

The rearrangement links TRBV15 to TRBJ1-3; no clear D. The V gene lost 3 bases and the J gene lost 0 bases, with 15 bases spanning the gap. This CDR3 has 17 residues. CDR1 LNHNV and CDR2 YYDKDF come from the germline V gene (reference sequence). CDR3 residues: CATSSAWRGLSGNTIYF. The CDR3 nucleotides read TGTGCCACCAGCAGCGCTTGGCGGGGTCTCTCTGGAAACACCATATATTTT.

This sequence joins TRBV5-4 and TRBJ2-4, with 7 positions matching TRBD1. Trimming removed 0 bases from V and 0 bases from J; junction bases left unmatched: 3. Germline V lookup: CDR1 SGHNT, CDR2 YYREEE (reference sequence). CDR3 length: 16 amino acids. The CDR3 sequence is CASSLGGTVAKNIQYF. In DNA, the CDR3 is TGTGCCAGCAGCTTGGGGGGGACAGTAGCCAAAAACATTCAGTACTTC. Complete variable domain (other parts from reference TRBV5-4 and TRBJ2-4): ETGVTQSPTHLIKTRGQQVTLRCSSQSGHNTVSWYQQALGQGPQFIFQYYREEENGRGNFPPRFSGLQFPNYSSELNVNALELDDSALYLCASSLGGTVAKNIQYFGAGTRLSVL.

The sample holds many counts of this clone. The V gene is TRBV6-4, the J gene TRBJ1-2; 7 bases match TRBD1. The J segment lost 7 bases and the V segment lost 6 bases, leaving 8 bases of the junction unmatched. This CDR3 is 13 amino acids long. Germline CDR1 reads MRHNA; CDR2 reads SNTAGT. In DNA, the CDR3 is TGTGCCAGCAGCGAAGACAGGGTGAGTGGCTACACCTTC. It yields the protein CASSEDRVSGYTF.

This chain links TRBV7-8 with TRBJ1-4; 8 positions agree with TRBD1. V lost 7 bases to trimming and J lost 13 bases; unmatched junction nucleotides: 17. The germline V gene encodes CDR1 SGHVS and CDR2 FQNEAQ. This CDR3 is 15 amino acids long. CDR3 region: CASTRLGDRLGRLFF. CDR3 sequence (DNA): TGTGCCAGCACCCGCCTGGGGGACAGGCTAGGGAGACTGTTTTTT.

CDR3 sequence: CASSLLGRGYEQYF. The CDR3 DNA is TGTGCCAGCAGTTTATTAGGCAGGGGCTACGAGCAGTACTTC. This chain links TRBV28 with TRBJ2-7, with D possibly matching TRBD1 (6 bases). The ends were cut back, 1 base at V and 3 bases at J, with 10 bases in the middle. The CDR3 consists of 14 residues. Germline CDR1 and CDR2: MDHEN and SYDVKM.

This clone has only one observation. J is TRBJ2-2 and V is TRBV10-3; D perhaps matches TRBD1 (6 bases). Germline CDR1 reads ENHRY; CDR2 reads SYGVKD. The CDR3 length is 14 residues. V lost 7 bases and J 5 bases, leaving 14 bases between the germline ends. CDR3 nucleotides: TGTGCCATCACCCCAGGGGAAGGGACCGGGGAGCTGTTTTTT. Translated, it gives CAITPGEGTGELFF.

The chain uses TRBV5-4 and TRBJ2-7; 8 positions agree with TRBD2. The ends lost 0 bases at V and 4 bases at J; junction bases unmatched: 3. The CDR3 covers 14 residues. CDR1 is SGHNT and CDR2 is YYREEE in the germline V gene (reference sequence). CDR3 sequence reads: CASSLAGGPYEQYF. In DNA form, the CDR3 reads TGTGCCAGCAGCTTGGCGGGGGGGCCGTACGAGCAGTACTTC.

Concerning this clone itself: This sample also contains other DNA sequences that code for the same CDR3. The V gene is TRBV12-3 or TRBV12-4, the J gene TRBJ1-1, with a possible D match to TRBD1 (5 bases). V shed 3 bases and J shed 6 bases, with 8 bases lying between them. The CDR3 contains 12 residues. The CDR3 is CASSFGGAEAFF. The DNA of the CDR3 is TGTGCCAGCAGTTTCGGGGGGGCTGAAGCTTTCTTT.

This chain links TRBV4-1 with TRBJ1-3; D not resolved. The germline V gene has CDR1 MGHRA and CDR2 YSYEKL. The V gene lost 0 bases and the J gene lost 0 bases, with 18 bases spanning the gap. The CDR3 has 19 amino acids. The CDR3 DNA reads TGCGCCAGCAGCCAAGAAATGAGGGCGGTTGTAAGCTCTGGAAACACCATATATTTT. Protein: CASSQEMRAVVSSGNTIYF.

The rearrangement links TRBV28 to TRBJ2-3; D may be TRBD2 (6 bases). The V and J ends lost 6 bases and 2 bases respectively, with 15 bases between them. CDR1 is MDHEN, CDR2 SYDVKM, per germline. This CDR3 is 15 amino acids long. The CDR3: CASSPTSPYTDTQYF. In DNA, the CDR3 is TGTGCCAGCAGCCCAACTAGCCCCTACACAGATACGCAGTATTTT.

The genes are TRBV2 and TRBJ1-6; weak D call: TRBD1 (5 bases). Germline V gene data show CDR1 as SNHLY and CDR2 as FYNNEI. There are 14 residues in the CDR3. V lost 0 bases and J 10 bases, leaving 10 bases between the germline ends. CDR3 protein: CASSEAQGGSPLHF. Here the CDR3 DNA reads TGTGCCAGCAGTGAAGCGCAGGGCGGCTCACCCCTCCACTTT.

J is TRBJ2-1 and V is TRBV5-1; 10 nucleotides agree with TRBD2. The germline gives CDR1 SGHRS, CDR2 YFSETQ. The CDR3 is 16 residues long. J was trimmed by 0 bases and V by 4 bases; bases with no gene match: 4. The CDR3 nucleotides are TGCGCCAGCAGCCGGACTAGCGGCAGCTCCTACAATGAGCAGTTCTTC. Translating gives CASSRTSGSSYNEQFF.

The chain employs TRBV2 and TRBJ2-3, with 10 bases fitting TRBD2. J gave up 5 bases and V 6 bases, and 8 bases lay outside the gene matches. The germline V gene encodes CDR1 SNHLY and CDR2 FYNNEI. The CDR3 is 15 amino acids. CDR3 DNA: TGTGCCAGCAGCCGTAGCGGGGGGCCAGGAGATACGCAGTATTTT. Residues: CASSRSGGPGDTQYF. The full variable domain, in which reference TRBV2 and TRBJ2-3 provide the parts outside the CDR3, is EPEVTQTPSHQVTQMGQEVILRCVPISNHLYFYWYRQILGQKVEFLVSFYNNEISEKSEIFDDQFSVERPDGSNFTLKIRSTKLEDSAMYFCASSRSGGPGDTQYFGPGTRLTVL.

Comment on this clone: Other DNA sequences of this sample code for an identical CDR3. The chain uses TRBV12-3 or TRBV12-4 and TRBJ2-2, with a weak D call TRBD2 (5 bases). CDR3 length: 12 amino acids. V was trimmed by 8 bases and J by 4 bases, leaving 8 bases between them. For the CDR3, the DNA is TGTGCCAGCGGGAGAGGCACCGGGGAGCTGTTTTTT. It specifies CASGRGTGELFF.

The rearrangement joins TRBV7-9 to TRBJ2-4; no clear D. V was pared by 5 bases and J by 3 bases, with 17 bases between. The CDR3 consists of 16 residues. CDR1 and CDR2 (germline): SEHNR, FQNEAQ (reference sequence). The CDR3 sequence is CASSPRIDTGKNIQYF. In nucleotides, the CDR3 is TGTGCCAGCAGCCCCCGAATTGATACTGGCAAAAACATTCAGTACTTC.

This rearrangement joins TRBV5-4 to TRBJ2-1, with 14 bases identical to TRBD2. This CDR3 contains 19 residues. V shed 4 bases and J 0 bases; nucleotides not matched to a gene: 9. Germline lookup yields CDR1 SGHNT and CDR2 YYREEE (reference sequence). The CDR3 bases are TGTGCCAGCAGCCCAAAGGGGACTAGCGGGGGCCTCTCCTACAATGAGCAGTTCTTC. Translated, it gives CASSPKGTSGGLSYNEQFF. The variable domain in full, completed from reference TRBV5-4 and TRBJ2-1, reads ETGVTQSPTHLIKTRGQQVTLRCSSQSGHNTVSWYQQALGQGPQFIFQYYREEENGRGNFPPRFSGLQFPNYSSELNVNALELDDSALYLCASSPKGTSGGLSYNEQFFGPGTRLTVL.

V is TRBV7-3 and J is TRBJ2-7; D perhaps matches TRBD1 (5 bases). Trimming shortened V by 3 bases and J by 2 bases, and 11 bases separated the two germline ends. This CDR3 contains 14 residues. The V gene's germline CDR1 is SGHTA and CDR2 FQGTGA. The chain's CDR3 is CASSLSTGPYEQYF. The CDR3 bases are TGTGCCAGCAGCTTGAGCACAGGACCCTACGAGCAGTACTTC.

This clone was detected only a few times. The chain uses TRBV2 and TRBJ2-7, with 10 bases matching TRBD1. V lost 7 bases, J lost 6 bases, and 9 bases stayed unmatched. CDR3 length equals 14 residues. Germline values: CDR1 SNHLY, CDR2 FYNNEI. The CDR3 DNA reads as TGTGCCAGCATGGGGACAGGGGTCCTGGGCGAGCAGTACTTC. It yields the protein CASMGTGVLGEQYF. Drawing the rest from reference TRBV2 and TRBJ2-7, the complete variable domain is EPEVTQTPSHQVTQMGQEVILRCVPISNHLYFYWYRQILGQKVEFLVSFYNNEISEKSEIFDDQFSVERPDGSNFTLKIRSTKLEDSAMYFCASMGTGVLGEQYFGPGTRLTVT.

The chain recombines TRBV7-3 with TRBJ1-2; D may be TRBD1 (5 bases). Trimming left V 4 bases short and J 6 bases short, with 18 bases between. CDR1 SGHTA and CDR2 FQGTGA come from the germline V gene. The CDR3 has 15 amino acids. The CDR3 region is CASSSRSGELDGYTF. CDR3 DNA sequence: TGTGCCAGCAGCTCAAGGTCGGGGGAATTGGATGGCTACACCTTC.

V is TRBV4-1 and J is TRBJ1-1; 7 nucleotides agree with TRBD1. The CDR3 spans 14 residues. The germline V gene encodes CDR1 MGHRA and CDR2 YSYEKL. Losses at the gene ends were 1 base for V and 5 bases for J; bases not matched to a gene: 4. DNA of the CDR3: TGCGCCAGCAGCCAAGGGGACAGATTGACTGAAGCTTTCTTT. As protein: CASSQGDRLTEAFF.